These 10 T cell receptor beta chains were sequenced from one sample in a study of early T cells in non-severe SARS-CoV-2 infection (dated by TCRdb to about 2021). The library was built by means of 5' RACE. Sequencer: NextSeq 500. In-frame beta chains were kept once TCRdb had trimmed the public reads at Q25 with fastp and called clones with MiXCR. Rows with a matching CDR3 protein are joined into one entry that keeps the most common DNA and genes. The sample includes 90,000 to 120,000 distinct CDR3 sequences, with over 8.5% observed a single time. 6.5% to 8% of the sample is in the top ten clones. Sequencing used whole blood. These receptor sequences come from an adult who was a healthcare worker with PCR-confirmed SARS-CoV-2 infection or an uninfected control (not recorded which).

This clonotype has just a few counts. This rearrangement joins TRBV28 to TRBJ2-3; 13 nucleotides align to TRBD2. The ends lost 5 bases at V and 3 bases at J; junction bases unmatched: 11. This CDR3 has 18 amino acids. CDR1 is MDHEN and CDR2 is SYDVKM in the germline V gene. Here the CDR3 reads CASSPGTSGIWGTDTQYF. The CDR3 DNA sequence: TGTGCCAGCAGTCCCGGGACTAGCGGGATATGGGGGACAGATACGCAGTATTTT.

Comment on this clonotype: At one end the junction does not follow the germline gene, possibly because of a read error. The CDR3 bases are TGTGCCAGCAGCGGCCGGGACAGCACAGTTACGCAGTATTTT. Translating gives CASSGRDSTVTQYF. The rearrangement joins TRBV9 to TRBJ2-3, with 7 positions matching TRBD1. The CDR3 length is 14 residues. CDR1 is SGDLS, CDR2 YYNGEE, per germline. The complete variable domain, with remaining parts taken from reference TRBV9 and TRBJ2-3, reads DSGVTQTPKHLITATGQRVTLRCSPRSGDLSVYWYQQSLDQGLQFLIQYYNGEERAKGNILERFSAQQFPDLHSELNLSSLELGDSALYFCASSGRDSTVTQYFGPGTRLTVL.

The rearrangement uses TRBV20-1 and TRBJ1-1; 7 nucleotides align to TRBD1. There are 13 residues in the CDR3. J lost 3 bases, V lost 5 bases, and 6 bases had no gene match. From germline, CDR1 is DFQATT and CDR2 SNEGSKA (reference sequence). The CDR3 DNA reads TGCAGTGCTCTCACAGGGGTTGACACTGAAGCTTTCTTT. Its translation is CSALTGVDTEAFF.

There are many counts of this clonotype. The gene calls are TRBV14 and TRBJ1-5; D gene ambiguous. This CDR3 is 12 amino acids long. With 6 bases removed from V and 6 bases from J, the gap between germline ends came to 9 bases. CDR1 SGHDN and CDR2 FVKESK come from the germline V gene. The CDR3 here is CASSRSGQPQHF. In DNA form, the CDR3 reads TGTGCCAGCAGTCGCTCTGGTCAGCCCCAGCATTTT.

The CDR3 nucleotides are TGCAGTGCTAGAGGGGAGGTGCGAGGAGCCCAGCATTTT. This encodes CSARGEVRGAQHF. This chain uses TRBV20-1 with TRBJ1-5; D is undetermined. V was clipped by 1 base and J by 11 bases, with 15 bases between them. Germline CDR1 is DFQATT and CDR2 is SNEGSKA (reference sequence). The CDR3 has 13 residues.

This clonotype came up a few times. V usage is TRBV11-2 and J usage is TRBJ2-3; TRBD2 aligns across 7 bases. The V segment lost 3 bases and the J segment 6 bases; nucleotides outside the gene matches: 9. Germline loops: CDR1 SGHAT, CDR2 FQNNGV. The CDR3 length is 15 residues. CDR3 loop: CASSLEAGPHDTQYF. The CDR3 coding sequence is TGTGCCAGCAGCTTGGAAGCGGGACCCCATGATACGCAGTATTTT.

The V and J genes are TRBV12-3 or TRBV12-4 and TRBJ2-1; D is perhaps TRBD1 (5 bases). CDR3 size: 14 residues. The V gene lost 10 bases and the J gene lost 9 bases, with 22 bases spanning the gap. This CDR3 is CATARQGRSVEQFF. CDR3 nucleotides: TGTGCCACCGCACGGCAGGGTAGGAGTGTTGAGCAGTTCTTC.

This clonotype was found many times. The chain uses TRBV20-1 and TRBJ2-6; tentatively, D is TRBD2 (5 bases). The CDR3 totals 14 residues. Trimming shortened V by 2 bases and J by 2 bases, and 7 bases separated the two germline ends. Germline V CDR1 and CDR2: DFQATT, SNEGSKA (reference sequence). CDR3 sequence reads: CSARSGAGANVLTF. DNA for the CDR3: TGCAGTGCTAGAAGCGGAGCTGGGGCCAACGTCCTGACTTTC.

This CDR3 is CACQAIVGNTIYF. In nucleotides, the CDR3 is TGTGCCTGCCAAGCGATCGTGGGGAACACCATATATTTT. This chain connects TRBV30 to TRBJ1-3, with unresolved D. CDR3 length: 13 residues. The V end lost 6 bases, the J end lost 7 bases, and 16 bases lay between the germline ends. Germline V gene data show CDR1 as GTSNPN and CDR2 as SVGIG (reference sequence). Combining the CDR3 with reference TRBV30 and TRBJ1-3 gives the whole variable domain SQTIHQWPATLVQPVGSPLSLECTVEGTSNPNLYWYRQAAGRGLQLLFYSVGIGQISSEVPQNLSASRPQDRQFILSSKKLLLSDSGFYLCACQAIVGNTIYFGEGSWLTVV.

In this sample, this clonotype turned up many times. The chain carries TRBV4-1 and TRBJ1-1, with D possibly matching TRBD1 (6 bases). V was trimmed by 4 bases and J by 0 bases, leaving 21 bases between them. Germline V gene sequence: CDR1 MGHRA, CDR2 YSYEKL. The CDR3 sequence is 18 residues long. This CDR3 is CASSPTPFLDSLNTEAFF. CDR3 sequence (DNA): TGCGCCAGCAGCCCCACTCCGTTCCTGGACAGTTTGAACACTGAAGCTTTCTTT.